The rows below give T cell receptor beta chains drawn from one sample of a study of response to subunit inactivated influenza vaccine. TCRdb reprocessed the RT-PCR reads via MiXCR and lists one record per CDR3 protein. Of about 500,000 distinct CDR3 sequences in the sample, more than 15% were seen once. The source material was CD4+ T cells sorted from PBMCs, sampled about 23 months after vaccination. The receptors stem from a man aged 50 to 69 who received an inactivated influenza vaccine. Each CDR3 is given with its conserved first and last residue. Each record gives: V gene, J gene, D gene, clone size, CDR3 DNA, CDR3 protein. The D gene is left open where the match is weak. Clone size is given for some rows only: seen once, a few or many times, or a class if the clone is expanded.

TRBV20-1	TRBJ2-7	TRBD2	many	TGCAGTGCAAAAGCCCCGACTAGCGGGAAGAACGAGCAGTACTTC	CSAKAPTSGKNEQYF
TRBV29-1	TRBJ2-1	TRBD2	NA	TGCAGCGTTGATCCCAGCGGGAAGGGTAATGAGCAGTTCTTC	CSVDPSGKGNEQFF
TRBV12-3/TRBV12-4	TRBJ2-7	NA	few	TGTGCCAGCAGTTTAGCGCCCCACGAGCAGTACTTC	CASSLAPHEQYF
TRBV5-1	TRBJ2-1	TRBD2	few	TGCGCCAGCAGCTTAGGAGCGGGAGGGCACAATGAGCAGTTCTTC	CASSLGAGGHNEQFF
TRBV4-3	TRBJ2-2	NA	few	TGCGCCAGCAGCCAAGAGGGACCAACGAACACCGGGGAGCTGTTTTTT	CASSQEGPTNTGELFF
TRBV20-1	TRBJ2-7	NA	NA	TGCAGTGCTCCCGACCGAGTGGCTTACGAGCAGTACTTC	CSAPDRVAYEQYF
TRBV9	TRBJ2-1	NA	few	TGTGCCAGCAGCGTAGATGGCATGAGCTATGAGCAGTTCTTC	CASSVDGMSYEQFF
TRBV5-5	TRBJ1-1	NA	few	TGTGCCAGCAGCTTGGTCAGGGTAGAAGCTTTCTTT	CASSLVRVEAFF
TRBV12-3/TRBV12-4	TRBJ2-3	NA	many	TGTGCCAGCAGCCCGGACAGTACTAGCACAGATACGCAGTATTTT	CASSPDSTSTDTQYF
TRBV4-3	TRBJ2-5	NA	NA	TGCGCCAGCAGCCAGGATTATTTAGGCGGAGAGACCCAGTACTTC	CASSQDYLGGETQYF
TRBV4-2	TRBJ2-1	TRBD2	few	TGTGCCAGCAGCCAGACTAGCGGGGGGGTGTACAATGAGCAGTTCTTC	CASSQTSGGVYNEQFF
TRBV10-3	TRBJ2-1	TRBD2	few	TGTGCCATCAGTGATTCCGGGACTAGCGGGGGCCCTACGGCGTATGAGCAGTTCTTC	CAISDSGTSGGPTAYEQFF
TRBV28	TRBJ2-5	NA	many	TGTGCCAGCAGTTTTAAGGGAGGTTGGCAAGAGACCCAGTACTTC	CASSFKGGWQETQYF
TRBV5-1	TRBJ1-1	NA	few	TGCGCCAGCAGCTTGCAGTATAACACTGAAGCTTTCTTT	CASSLQYNTEAFF
TRBV28	TRBJ2-3	TRBD2	few	TGTGCCAGCAGTGCGACTAGCGGGAGGGCCGTAGATACGCAGTATTTT	CASSATSGRAVDTQYF
TRBV4-2	TRBJ1-4	NA	many	TGTGCCAGCAGCGCCCGGACTGTGAATAATGAAAAACTGTTTTTT	CASSARTVNNEKLFF
TRBV27	TRBJ2-1	NA	NA	TGTGCCAGCAGATTAGGCATGTCCTACAATGAGCAGTTCTTC	CASRLGMSYNEQFF
TRBV7-2	TRBJ2-1	TRBD2	NA	TGTGCCAGCAGCTTTGGGACTAGCAACAATGAGCAGTTCTTC	CASSFGTSNNEQFF
TRBV9	TRBJ2-7	TRBD1	few	TGTGCCAGCAGCTACGGACAGGGGAGGTCCTACGAGCAGTACTTC	CASSYGQGRSYEQYF
TRBV5-1	TRBJ1-2	NA	few	TGCGCCAGCAGCTTGGATAGCTCGGGCTATGGCTACACCTTC	CASSLDSSGYGYTF
TRBV29-1	TRBJ1-1	NA	NA	TGCAGCGTTTTTAGGGGAGGGGCTGAAGCTTTCTTT	CSVFRGGAEAFF
TRBV12-3/TRBV12-4	TRBJ1-4	TRBD1	many	TGTGCCAGCAGTTTGAGGACAGGGGGCGAAAAACTGTTTTTT	CASSLRTGGEKLFF
TRBV4-2	TRBJ1-2	NA	many	TGTGCCAGCAGCCAAGTCGCGTCCCAGCAGGGCTACACCTTC	CASSQVASQQGYTF
TRBV9	TRBJ1-1	NA	NA	TGTGCCAGCAGCACCCGTGGGCAGATGAACACTGAAGCTTTCTTT	CASSTRGQMNTEAFF
TRBV7-9	TRBJ1-1	NA	few	TGTGCCAGCAGCTTAGGAAGGTCGGCGTCTGAAGCTTTCTTT	CASSLGRSASEAFF
TRBV30	TRBJ2-5	TRBD2	few	TGTGCCTGGAGTTCTTTGGGACTACGACAAGAGACCCAGTACTTC	CAWSSLGLRQETQYF
TRBV6-5	TRBJ1-3	NA	few	TGTGCCAGCAGTTACTCGAGGCAGGCTGGAAACACCATATATTTT	CASSYSRQAGNTIYF
TRBV7-8	TRBJ2-2	TRBD1	NA	TGTGCCAGCAGGACGACAGGGTTAGGGGAGCTGTTTTTT	CASRTTGLGELFF
TRBV20-1	TRBJ1-5	TRBD1	NA	TGCAGTGCTAAGACAGGGGCGAGGTATCAGCCCCAGCATTTT	CSAKTGARYQPQHF
TRBV7-2	TRBJ2-7	TRBD2	NA	TGTGCCAGCAGCTTAGGGCAGGGAGGGACCTACGAGCAGTACTTC	CASSLGQGGTYEQYF
TRBV20-1	TRBJ2-5	TRBD2	few	TGCAGTGCTCCCAAGCGGGGGGGAATTCGGGAGACCCAGTACTTC	CSAPKRGGIRETQYF
TRBV20-1	TRBJ2-7	NA	few	TGCAGTGCTAAGGAGGGGGCCAGTTACTACGAGCAGTACTTC	CSAKEGASYYEQYF
TRBV3-1	TRBJ2-3	NA	once	TGTGCCTGCACCCAAACCGGGACACGAAGCACAGATACGCAGTATTTT	CACTQTGTRSTDTQYF
TRBV2	TRBJ2-7	NA	NA	TGTGCCAGCAGTGATCAGGGGGGCTACGAGCAGTACTTC	CASSDQGGYEQYF
TRBV20-1	TRBJ2-7	NA	NA	TGCAGTGCTCCCGGGACTGCTTCCTACGAGCAGTACTTC	CSAPGTASYEQYF
TRBV6-2/TRBV6-3	TRBJ2-7	NA	few	TGTGCCAGCAGCCACCACCGGGCCCCCCTACCCAGCGAGCAGTACTTC	CASSHHRAPLPSEQYF
TRBV4-3	TRBJ2-3	NA	many	TGCGCCAGCAGCCAAGATCAGGGCACAGATACGCAGTATTTT	CASSQDQGTDTQYF
TRBV28	TRBJ2-4	TRBD1	few	TGTGCCAGCAGTTTCTCAGGACAGGTCGACAAAAACATTCAGTACTTC	CASSFSGQVDKNIQYF
TRBV28	TRBJ2-1	TRBD2	few	TGTGCCAGCAGGCAGCGGGAGGGACAGAATGAGCAGTTCTTC	CASRQREGQNEQFF
TRBV7-2	TRBJ2-1	TRBD2	few	TGTGCCAGCAGGCTTCTTGGGGGGGTGAGAAAAAATGAGCAGTTCTTC	CASRLLGGVRKNEQFF
TRBV12-3/TRBV12-4	TRBJ1-2	NA	few	TGTGCCAGCAGTTTCCCCCCTGGAACCTATGGCTACACCTTC	CASSFPPGTYGYTF
TRBV11-2	TRBJ2-7	NA	NA	TGTGCCAGCAGCTTAGCCGGACCCAACCGGGAGCAGTACTTC	CASSLAGPNREQYF
TRBV7-9	TRBJ1-1	TRBD1	few	TGTGCCAGCAGCCCCCGACAGGGGGGCACTGAAGCTTTCTTT	CASSPRQGGTEAFF
TRBV5-5	TRBJ2-7	NA	NA	TGTGCCAGCAGCGATCCTCCCCATACCTACGAGCAGTACTTC	CASSDPPHTYEQYF
TRBV7-2	TRBJ1-5	NA	few	TGTGCCAGCAGCACCCTCGGTCAGCCCCAGCATTTT	CASSTLGQPQHF
TRBV25-1	TRBJ2-1	TRBD2	NA	TGTGCCAGCAGCGTCCCGGGACTAACGTTAAGCAATGAGCAGTTCTTC	CASSVPGLTLSNEQFF
TRBV15	TRBJ2-7	NA	many	TGTGCCACCAGCACTCGGACGCTTCGGGAGCAGTACTTC	CATSTRTLREQYF
TRBV28	TRBJ2-5	NA	few	TGTGCCAGCAGTTTATCTGGGGCTCCGGAGACCCAGTACTTC	CASSLSGAPETQYF
TRBV2	TRBJ2-7	TRBD1	few	TGTGCCAGCAGTATTGGACAGGCTTCCTACGAGCAGTACTTC	CASSIGQASYEQYF
TRBV29-1	TRBJ2-7	TRBD1	many	TGCAGCGCCACGTTGCCCTCGACAGGGCGAAACGAGCAGTACTTC	CSATLPSTGRNEQYF
TRBV29-1	TRBJ1-1	NA	NA	TGCAGCGTGGGGGAACAGGAGTTTCTTGAAGCTTTCTTT	CSVGEQEFLEAFF
TRBV6-5	TRBJ1-2	NA	many	TGTGCCAGCAGTCACACCGGGGGCAGTAACTATGGCTACACCTTC	CASSHTGGSNYGYTF
TRBV10-3	TRBJ2-7	NA	few	TGTGCCATCCGGGACCTGGGGTACGAGCAGTACTTC	CAIRDLGYEQYF
TRBV5-1	TRBJ2-3	NA	few	TGCGCCAGCAGCTTGGTCCTAGCCCGGAGTGGTTTTGGGACAGATACGCAGTATTTT	CASSLVLARSGFGTDTQYF
TRBV6-1	TRBJ2-7	NA	NA	TGTGCCAGCACAGGTGGGAGCTCCTACGAGCAGTACTTC	CASTGGSSYEQYF
TRBV12-3/TRBV12-4	TRBJ1-2	TRBD1	few	TGTGCCAGCAGTCCAGGGGGGCTAAGATATGGCTACACCTTC	CASSPGGLRYGYTF
TRBV18	TRBJ1-1	NA	few	TGTGCCAGCTCACCCCCAACGTTTCTTACTGAAGCTTTCTTT	CASSPPTFLTEAFF
TRBV5-1	TRBJ1-2	NA	NA	TGCGCCAGCAGCAGGAGTGGGGGGGGAAACTATGGCTACACCTTC	CASSRSGGGNYGYTF
TRBV12-5	TRBJ1-2	NA	NA	TGTGCTAGTGGCCCTACTTTAGACAGATCCTATGGCTACACCTTC	CASGPTLDRSYGYTF
TRBV11-2	TRBJ2-7	TRBD2	few	TGTGCCAGTAGAGCTAGCGGGGGTACATCCTACGAGCAGTACTTC	CASRASGGTSYEQYF